This entry features one T cell receptor (beta chain) sequence. This entry belongs to a study of T cell changes during pregnancy in multiple sclerosis. The method was immunoSEQ multiplex PCR; TCRdb's version includes in-frame clones alone and lacks a portion of them. This sample yields 40,000 or so clones, of which around 93% are seen a single time; roughly 8.1% belongs to the top ten. The CDR3 is made up of 14 amino acids. Germline loops: CDR1 ENHRY, CDR2 SYGVKD. Trimming removed 1 base at V and 0 bases at J, with 6 bases between. The rearrangement joins TRBV10-3 to TRBJ1-1; D remains unclear. The source material was CD8+ T cells from peripheral blood mononuclear cells, sampled in the third trimester of pregnancy. This TCR derives from a female donor with multiple sclerosis, enrolled in a pregnancy study. The CDR3 reads CAISEYNMNTEAFF. The CDR3 DNA is TGTGCCATCAGTGAGTATAATATGAACACTGAAGCTTTCTTT.